Presented here are 23 T cell receptor beta chains from one specimen sequenced in a study of blood T cell repertoires in COVID-19 (dated by TCRdb to about 2020). The library was built by means of the immunoSEQ multiplex PCR assay. Drawn from immuneACCESS, this table holds only the in-frame rearrangements with V and J called that TCRdb kept. Clones are partly lost; checked studies trace under half to an unresolved V gene and leave the rest unexplained. The sample table shows approximately 21,000 clones, and 79% are seen once. The ten largest clones add up to 56% of the sample. The sequencing input was peripheral blood. The receptors were sampled from a man at least 80 years old with acute or convalescent COVID-19.

The chain is built from TRBV7-3 and TRBJ1-2; no reliable D call. The V end was cut by 0 bases, the J end by 8 bases, with 10 bases between. Per the germline V gene, CDR1 is SGHTA and CDR2 is FQGTGA. CDR3 length: 13 amino acids. The CDR3: CASSLTPVGGYTF. DNA for the CDR3: TGTGCCAGCAGCTTAACCCCAGTCGGGGGCTACACCTTC.

The chain combines TRBV27 with TRBJ2-3, with 10 bases fitting TRBD2. The germline gives CDR1 MNHEY, CDR2 SMNVEV (reference sequence). V shed 5 bases, J shed 0 bases, and the junction held 5 bases outside the gene matches. The CDR3 has 16 amino acids. The CDR3: CASSLIAGGSTDTQYF. As DNA, the CDR3 is TGTGCCAGCAGTCTGATAGCGGGAGGTAGCACAGATACGCAGTATTTT.

V is TRBV19 and J is TRBJ2-7; the match to TRBD2 covers 7 bases. Germline CDR1 LNHDA, CDR2 SQIVND (reference sequence). The V gene end was trimmed by 5 bases and the J gene end by 2 bases; junction bases not matched to a gene: 6. The CDR3 consists of 14 residues. This CDR3 reads CASSPSGIPYEQYF. CDR3 bases: TGTGCCAGTAGTCCCAGCGGGATACCCTACGAGCAGTACTTC.

This clone has a handful of counts. The V gene is TRBV2, the J gene TRBJ2-1; 9 bases map to TRBD1. The length of the CDR3 is 15 residues. Unmatched junction bases numbered 6, after V lost 2 bases and J lost 7 bases. CDR1 SNHLY and CDR2 FYNNEI come from the germline V gene. The CDR3: CASSETGGTGNEQFF. The CDR3 DNA reads TGTGCCAGCAGTGAAACAGGGGGCACGGGGAATGAGCAGTTCTTC. Filled out from reference TRBV2 and TRBJ2-1, the complete variable domain reads EPEVTQTPSHQVTQMGQEVILRCVPISNHLYFYWYRQILGQKVEFLVSFYNNEISEKSEIFDDQFSVERPDGSNFTLKIRSTKLEDSAMYFCASSETGGTGNEQFFGPGTRLTVL.

The V gene is TRBV5-1, the J gene TRBJ2-1, with 11 bases lining up with TRBD2. CDR1 and CDR2 (germline): SGHRS, YFSETQ. CDR3 length equals 15 residues. The trim removed 4 bases at V and 7 bases at J, leaving 7 bases unmatched. This CDR3 reads CASSASSGRPNEQFF. The CDR3 DNA reads as TGCGCCAGCAGCGCCTCTAGCGGGAGGCCAAATGAGCAGTTCTTC.

Only a few counts were recorded for this clone. J is TRBJ1-2 and V is TRBV19; no firm D call. Germline values: CDR1 LNHDA, CDR2 SQIVND (reference sequence). The V and J ends lost 3 bases and 0 bases respectively, with 11 bases between them. This CDR3 comprises 15 residues. The CDR3 nucleotides are TGTGCCAGTAGTATTCGGGGTACAGCTAACTATGGCTACACCTTC. Its protein product is CASSIRGTANYGYTF.

CDR3 coding DNA: TGTGCCAGCAGCCAAGATTTAGCAGGGGGCCAATACGAGCAGTACTTC. Translation gives CASSQDLAGGQYEQYF. This rearrangement joins TRBV4-2 to TRBJ2-7; 8 bases fit TRBD1. This CDR3 has 16 residues. The J segment lost 4 bases and the V segment lost 0 bases, leaving 8 bases of the junction unmatched. Germline V gene lookup returns CDR1 LGHNA and CDR2 YNFKEQ.

V and J are TRBV5-1 and TRBJ2-1; 7 nucleotides match TRBD1. This CDR3 is 16 amino acids long. The V gene end was trimmed by 0 bases and the J gene end by 8 bases; junction bases not matched to a gene: 11. Germline V gene lookup returns CDR1 SGHRS and CDR2 YFSETQ. CDR3: CASSLVATGWSDEQFF. CDR3 DNA: TGCGCCAGCAGCTTGGTGGCGACAGGGTGGTCCGATGAGCAGTTCTTC.

This clone was counted a single time. The chain has TRBV3-1 (or the pseudogene TRBV3-2) and TRBJ2-1; TRBD2 agrees at 11 bases. Germline V CDR1 and CDR2: LGHDT, YNNKEL (reference sequence). CDR3 size: 15 residues. The ends lost 6 bases at V and 8 bases at J; junction bases unmatched: 9. For the CDR3, the DNA is TGTGCCAGCAGTCCCCCTAGCGGGAGGCGACATGAGCAGTTCTTC. Residues: CASSPPSGRRHEQFF.

CDR3: CASSLTGPYNEQFF. CDR3 DNA: TGCGCCAGCAGCTTGACAGGTCCCTACAATGAGCAGTTCTTC. The chain joins TRBV5-1 to TRBJ2-1; perhaps TRBD1 as D (5 bases). Trimming took 1 base from V and 2 from J, leaving 7 bases between them. The CDR3 covers 14 residues. Per germline, CDR1 SGHRS and CDR2 YFSETQ. The whole variable domain, remainder taken from reference TRBV5-1 and TRBJ2-1, is KAGVTQTPRYLIKTRGQQVTLSCSPISGHRSVSWYQQTPGQGLQFLFEYFSETQRNKGNFPGRFSGRQFSNSRSEMNVSTLELGDSALYLCASSLTGPYNEQFFGPGTRLTVL.

The chain is built from TRBV14 and TRBJ1-1; D is undetermined. Germline V CDR1 and CDR2: SGHDN, FVKESK. Trimming pared 1 base from V and 2 bases from J, leaving 8 bases between. The length of the CDR3 is 14 residues. CDR3 amino acids: CASSQALRNTEAFF. Written as DNA, the CDR3 is TGTGCCAGCAGCCAAGCTCTCAGAAACACTGAAGCTTTCTTT. The full variable domain, in which reference TRBV14 and TRBJ1-1 provide the parts outside the CDR3, is EAGVTQFPSHSVIEKGQTVTLRCDPISGHDNLYWYRRVMGKEIKFLLHFVKESKQDESGMPNNRFLAERTGGTYSTLKVQPAELEDSGVYFCASSQALRNTEAFFGQGTRLTVV.

This chain connects TRBV6-5 to TRBJ1-1; D ambiguous. V lost 0 bases and J 6 bases, leaving 17 bases between the germline ends. CDR3 length equals 16 residues. Germline lookup yields CDR1 MNHEY and CDR2 SVGAGI. CDR3 residues: CASSYSVYQDLAEAFF. CDR3 in DNA: TGTGCCAGCAGTTACTCGGTTTATCAGGATTTGGCTGAAGCTTTCTTT.

V gene TRBV7-3 combines with J gene TRBJ2-3, with 8 bases fitting TRBD2. Germline V gene data show CDR1 as SGHTA and CDR2 as FQGTGA. Trimming at V came to 5 bases and at J to 3 bases, leaving 7 bases not matched to a gene. The CDR3 runs to 15 residues. The CDR3 coding sequence is TGTGCCAGCAGCAAGGTGGCTAGCGGGACAGATACGCAGTATTTT. Translated: CASSKVASGTDTQYF.

The CDR3 DNA follows: TGTGCCAGTAGTTCCCATGTCCAGAAGGGGAAACTGTTTTTT. This codes for CASSSHVQKGKLFF. This chain uses TRBV19 with TRBJ2-2, with D possibly matching TRBD1 (5 bases). Germline V gene data show CDR1 as LNHDA and CDR2 as SQIVND (reference sequence). Trimming left V 5 bases short and J 14 bases short, with 21 bases between. The CDR3 covers 14 residues.

The gene calls are TRBV5-1 and TRBJ1-3; TRBD1 matches at 11 bases. CDR1 and CDR2 (germline): SGHRS, YFSETQ. The CDR3 is 14 amino acids. J was trimmed by 7 bases and V by 2 bases; bases with no gene match: 2. CDR3 coding DNA: TGCGCCAGCAGCTTCGGACAGGGGGCTAACACCATATATTTT. It translates to CASSFGQGANTIYF.

The rearrangement links TRBV28 to TRBJ2-5; D is perhaps TRBD2 (5 bases). Deletions cut 4 bases from V and 3 bases from J, with 21 bases between. This CDR3 has 17 residues. CDR1 is MDHEN, CDR2 SYDVKM, per germline. This CDR3 is CASSSGTIGIREETQYF. The CDR3 DNA sequence: TGTGCCAGCAGTTCGGGAACCATCGGAATCCGGGAAGAGACCCAGTACTTC.

This chain joins TRBV10-1 and TRBJ2-5; 9 nucleotides line up with TRBD1. CDR1 and CDR2 from the germline V gene are WNHNN and SYGVQD (reference sequence). V lost 5 bases and J lost 5; bases outside the gene matches: 3. This CDR3 is built from 13 residues. The chain's CDR3 is CASSRQGGETQYF. The CDR3 nucleotides are TGCGCCAGCAGTCGACAGGGGGGCGAGACCCAGTACTTC.

This sequence joins TRBV19 and TRBJ1-2, with D maybe TRBD1 (6 bases). The CDR3 is made up of 13 amino acids. Trimming removed 5 bases at V and 4 bases at J, with 11 bases between. Germline V gene data show CDR1 as LNHDA and CDR2 as SQIVND (reference sequence). In nucleotides, the CDR3 is TGTGCCAGTAGTTTAGGACAGTTCTATGGCTACACCTTC. Protein product: CASSLGQFYGYTF.

V usage is TRBV5-1 and J usage is TRBJ2-7; D may be TRBD1 (5 bases). The CDR3 spans 14 residues. Germline V gene lookup returns CDR1 SGHRS and CDR2 YFSETQ. Trimming stripped 0 bases from V and 5 bases from J, with 12 bases between. This CDR3 is CASSLVAGKNEQYF. CDR3 in DNA: TGCGCCAGCAGCTTGGTTGCAGGGAAGAACGAGCAGTACTTC.

The rearrangement joins TRBV4-1 to TRBJ1-1; 12 bases align to TRBD1. V was clipped by 0 bases and J by 1 base; unmatched bases: 6. This CDR3 contains 18 residues. CDR1 and CDR2 from the germline V gene are MGHRA and YSYEKL. The CDR3 DNA reads as TGCGCCAGCAGCCAAGATAGTGGGACAGGGGGCGGGAACACTGAAGCTTTCTTT. It specifies CASSQDSGTGGGNTEAFF.

V usage is TRBV2 and J usage is TRBJ2-2; 7 bases line up with TRBD2. The CDR3 covers 14 residues. V lost 5 bases to trimming and J lost 4 bases; unmatched junction nucleotides: 4. CDR1 and CDR2 from the germline V gene are SNHLY and FYNNEI. CDR3 DNA: TGTGCCAGCAGTCCGGGACTAATCACCGGGGAGCTGTTTTTT. Translating it yields CASSPGLITGELFF. The full variable domain, with the rest looked up from reference TRBV2 and TRBJ2-2, is EPEVTQTPSHQVTQMGQEVILRCVPISNHLYFYWYRQILGQKVEFLVSFYNNEISEKSEIFDDQFSVERPDGSNFTLKIRSTKLEDSAMYFCASSPGLITGELFFGEGSRLTVL.

The rearrangement joins TRBV10-3 to TRBJ2-7; 7 bases agree with TRBD1. Germline V gene sequence: CDR1 ENHRY, CDR2 SYGVKD. The V segment lost 1 base and the J segment 6 bases; nucleotides outside the gene matches: 3. This CDR3 contains 13 residues. The CDR3 DNA is TGTGCCATCAGTGAGTGGGACAGTACCGAGCAGTACTTC. Translation: CAISEWDSTEQYF.

This chain joins TRBV18 and TRBJ2-7; TRBD2 matches at 8 bases. With V trimmed by 2 bases and J by 5 bases, 8 bases remained unmatched. Looked up from germline, CDR1 is KGHSH and CDR2 is LQKENI. This CDR3 spans 15 amino acids. The CDR3 nucleotides read TGTGCCAGCTCACCAACGGGGGGGGGAGTCCACGAGCAGTACTTC. Translating gives CASSPTGGGVHEQYF.